Reported below is one T cell receptor (beta chain). This entry comes from a study of cytomegalovirus exposure and HLA in healthy donors. Vbeta (60) and Jbeta (13) primers were used in the PCR. Per the study methods: Among the unique TCR beta chains that a later analysis counted, 75 million to 85 million in all, 9.5 million to 11 million were shared. Profiled with immunoSEQ multiplex PCR; TCRdb holds only in-frame clones, not every one. Clonal size and the V and J genes are those of that table, whereas D and trimming came from the DNA. Of about 270,000 clones listed, under 80% are singletons. The material sequenced was PBMCs. The TCR originated in a female donor in good health and CMV-seronegative.

The CDR3: CASSLILGGELFF. CDR3 coding DNA: TGTGCCAGCAGCTTAATACTCGGTGGAGAACTGTTTTTT. This rearrangement joins TRBV7-9 to TRBJ1-4, with D hard to call. Germline values: CDR1 SEHNR, CDR2 FQNEAQ (reference sequence). CDR3 length equals 13 residues. Trimming took off 2 bases at V and 12 bases at J, with 13 bases between the two ends. The full variable domain, completed using reference TRBV7-9 and TRBJ1-4, is DTGVSQNPRHKITKRGQNVTFRCDPISEHNRLYWYRQTLGQGPEFLTYFQNEAQLEKSRLLSDRFSAERPKGSFSTLEIQRTEQGDSAMYLCASSLILGGELFFGSGTQLSVL.